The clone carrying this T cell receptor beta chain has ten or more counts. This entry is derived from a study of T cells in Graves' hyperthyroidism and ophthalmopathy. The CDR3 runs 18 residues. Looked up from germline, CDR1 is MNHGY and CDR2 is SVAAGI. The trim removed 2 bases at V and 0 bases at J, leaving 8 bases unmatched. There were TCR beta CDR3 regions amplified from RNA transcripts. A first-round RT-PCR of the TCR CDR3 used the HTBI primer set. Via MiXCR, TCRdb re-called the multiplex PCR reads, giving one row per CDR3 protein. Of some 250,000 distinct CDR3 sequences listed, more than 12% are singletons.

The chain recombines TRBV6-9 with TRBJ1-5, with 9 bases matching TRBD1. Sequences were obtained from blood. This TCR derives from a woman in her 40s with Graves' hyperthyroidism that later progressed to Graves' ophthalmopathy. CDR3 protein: CASSYARDREASNQPQHF. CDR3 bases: TGTGCCAGCAGTTATGCCCGGGACAGGGAAGCTAGCAATCAGCCCCAGCATTTT.